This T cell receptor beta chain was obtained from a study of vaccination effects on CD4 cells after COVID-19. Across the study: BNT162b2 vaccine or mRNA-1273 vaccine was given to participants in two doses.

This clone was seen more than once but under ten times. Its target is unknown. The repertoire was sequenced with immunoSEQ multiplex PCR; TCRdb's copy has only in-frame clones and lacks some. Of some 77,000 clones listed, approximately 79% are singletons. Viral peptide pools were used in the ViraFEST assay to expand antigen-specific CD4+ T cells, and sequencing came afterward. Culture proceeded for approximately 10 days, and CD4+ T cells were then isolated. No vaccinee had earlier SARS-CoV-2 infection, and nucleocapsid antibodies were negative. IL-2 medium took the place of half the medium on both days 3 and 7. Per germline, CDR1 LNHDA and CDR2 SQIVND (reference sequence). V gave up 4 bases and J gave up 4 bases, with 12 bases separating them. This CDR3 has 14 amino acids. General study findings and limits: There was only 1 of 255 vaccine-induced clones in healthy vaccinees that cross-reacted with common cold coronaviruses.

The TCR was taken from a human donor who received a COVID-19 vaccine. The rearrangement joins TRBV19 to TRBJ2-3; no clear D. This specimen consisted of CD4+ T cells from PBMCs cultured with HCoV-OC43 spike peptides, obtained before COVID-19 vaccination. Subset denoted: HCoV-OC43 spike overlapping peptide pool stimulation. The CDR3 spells CASSTSPFPDTQYF. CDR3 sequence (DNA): TGTGCCAGTAGTACTTCACCTTTCCCAGATACGCAGTATTTT.